This TCR beta chain stems from a study of Tregs in tolerant kidney transplant recipients. Findings and caveats of the study: Activated donor B cell expansion appeared to reveal the most relevant donor-specific TCRbeta repertoire.

Regarding this clone: Its antigen remains unidentified.

Related graft donors supplied nonmyeloablative bone marrow transplants, and mixed chimerism was transient. Unstimulated Tregs (CD4+CD25+CD127-) and CD4+CD25- non-Tregs were sorted from PBMCs. Profiled with immunoSEQ multiplex PCR; TCRdb holds only in-frame clones, not every one. The sample totals some 29,000 clones; its top ten clones hold 1.8%. This TCR came from a human patient who received a combined kidney and bone marrow transplant. These T cells may partly come from the graft donor. Sequencing used CD4+ T cells from blood (PBMCs), obtained 24 months after the transplant.

CDR3 amino acids: CASSEALGVPETQYF. CDR3 DNA, as far as it was read: TGTGCCAGCAGTGAAGCGCTCGGGGTCCCCGAGACC. J is TRBJ2-5 and V is TRBV6-1, with D perhaps TRBD2 (5 bases). The CDR3 is cut off 3 residues early in the read; its end comes from the germline J gene. Germline CDR1 is MNHNS and CDR2 is SASEGT. The CDR3 length is 15 residues. V lost 0 bases to trimming and J lost 5 bases, with 13 bases between them.